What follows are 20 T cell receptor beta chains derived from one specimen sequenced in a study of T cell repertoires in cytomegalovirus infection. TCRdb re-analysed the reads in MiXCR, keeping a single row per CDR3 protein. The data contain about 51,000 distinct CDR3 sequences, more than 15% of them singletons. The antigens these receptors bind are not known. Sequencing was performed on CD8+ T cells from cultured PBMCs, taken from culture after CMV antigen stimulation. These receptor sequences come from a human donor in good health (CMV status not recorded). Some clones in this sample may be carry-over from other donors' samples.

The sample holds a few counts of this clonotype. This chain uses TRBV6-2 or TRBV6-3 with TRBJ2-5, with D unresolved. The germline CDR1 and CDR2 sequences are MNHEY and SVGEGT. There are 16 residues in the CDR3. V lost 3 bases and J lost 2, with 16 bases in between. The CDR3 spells CASSYRAFALQETQYF. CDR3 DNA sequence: TGTGCCAGCAGTTATCGGGCCTTTGCCTTACAAGAGACCCAGTACTTC.

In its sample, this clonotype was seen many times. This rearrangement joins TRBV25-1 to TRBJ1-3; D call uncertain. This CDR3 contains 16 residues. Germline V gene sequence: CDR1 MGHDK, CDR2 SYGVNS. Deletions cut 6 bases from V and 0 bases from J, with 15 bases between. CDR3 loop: CASRNEAEDSGNTIYF. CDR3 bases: TGTGCCAGCAGGAACGAGGCAGAGGACTCTGGAAACACCATATATTTT.

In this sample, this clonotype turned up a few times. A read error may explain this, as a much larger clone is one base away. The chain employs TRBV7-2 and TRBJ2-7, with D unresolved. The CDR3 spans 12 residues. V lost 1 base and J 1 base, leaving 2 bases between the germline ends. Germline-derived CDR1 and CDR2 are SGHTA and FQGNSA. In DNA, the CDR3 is TGTGCCAGCAGCTTAGTTTCCTACGAGCAGTACTTC. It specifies CASSLVSYEQYF.

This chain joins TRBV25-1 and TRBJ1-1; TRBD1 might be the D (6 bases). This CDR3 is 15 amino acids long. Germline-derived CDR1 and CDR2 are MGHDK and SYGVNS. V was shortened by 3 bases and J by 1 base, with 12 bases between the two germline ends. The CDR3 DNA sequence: TGTGCCAGCAGTGAGTTGGGACACCAGAACACTGAAGCTTTCTTT. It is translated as CASSELGHQNTEAFF. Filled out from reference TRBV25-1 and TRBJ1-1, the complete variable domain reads EADIYQTPRYLVIGTGKKITLECSQTMGHDKMYWYQQDPGMELHLIHYSYGVNSTEKGDLSSESTVSRIRTEHFPLTLESARPSHTSQYLCASSELGHQNTEAFFGQGTRLTVV.

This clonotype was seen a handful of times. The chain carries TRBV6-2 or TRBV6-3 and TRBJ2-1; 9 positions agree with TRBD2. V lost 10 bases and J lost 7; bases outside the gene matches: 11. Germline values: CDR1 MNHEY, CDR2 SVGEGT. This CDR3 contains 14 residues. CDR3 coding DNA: TGTGCCACGCGCGAGCGGGGGGATTGGAATGAGCAGTTCTTC. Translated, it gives CATRERGDWNEQFF.

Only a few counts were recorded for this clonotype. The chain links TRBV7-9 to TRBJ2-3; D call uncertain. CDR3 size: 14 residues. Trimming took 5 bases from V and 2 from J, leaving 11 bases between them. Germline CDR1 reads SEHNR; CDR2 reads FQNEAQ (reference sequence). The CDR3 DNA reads TGTGCCAGCAGCCCTAACATCCCCACAGATACGCAGTATTTT. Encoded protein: CASSPNIPTDTQYF.

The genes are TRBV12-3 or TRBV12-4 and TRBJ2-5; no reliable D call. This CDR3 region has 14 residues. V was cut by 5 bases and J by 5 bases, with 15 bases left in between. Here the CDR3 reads CASSTGPGGETQYF. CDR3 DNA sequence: TGTGCCAGCAGTACCGGCCCGGGTGGGGAGACCCAGTACTTC.

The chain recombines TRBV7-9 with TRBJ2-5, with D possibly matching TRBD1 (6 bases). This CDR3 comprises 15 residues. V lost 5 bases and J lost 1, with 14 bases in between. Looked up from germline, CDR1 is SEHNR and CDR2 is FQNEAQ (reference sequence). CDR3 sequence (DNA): TGTGCCAGCAGCGTTGCCGGGACACTCCAAGAGACCCAGTACTTC. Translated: CASSVAGTLQETQYF.

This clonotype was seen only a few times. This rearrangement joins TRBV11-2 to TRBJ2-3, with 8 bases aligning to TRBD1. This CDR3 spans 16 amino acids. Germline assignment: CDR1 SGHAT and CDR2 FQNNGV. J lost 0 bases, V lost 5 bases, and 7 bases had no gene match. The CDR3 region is CASSLIYRGSTDTQYF. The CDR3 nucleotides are TGTGCCAGCAGCCTTATTTACAGGGGGAGCACAGATACGCAGTATTTT.

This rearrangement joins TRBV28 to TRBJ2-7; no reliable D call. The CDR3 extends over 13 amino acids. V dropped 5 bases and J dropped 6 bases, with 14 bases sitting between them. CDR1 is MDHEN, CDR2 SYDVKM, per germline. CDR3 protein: CASSPYKRSEQYF. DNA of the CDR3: TGTGCCAGCAGTCCCTATAAACGGTCCGAGCAGTACTTC. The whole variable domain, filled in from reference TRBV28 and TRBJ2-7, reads DVKVTQSSRYLVKRTGEKVFLECVQDMDHENMFWYRQDPGLGLRLIYFSYDVKMKEKGDIPEGYSVSREKKERFSLILESASTNQTSMYLCASSPYKRSEQYFGPGTRLTVT.

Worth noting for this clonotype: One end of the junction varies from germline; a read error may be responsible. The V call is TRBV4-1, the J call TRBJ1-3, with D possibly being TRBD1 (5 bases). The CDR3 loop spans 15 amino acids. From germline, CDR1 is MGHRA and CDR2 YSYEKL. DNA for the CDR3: TGTGCCAGCTCCACACTCGGGGGCTCTGGAAACACCATATATTTT. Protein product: CASSTLGGSGNTIYF.

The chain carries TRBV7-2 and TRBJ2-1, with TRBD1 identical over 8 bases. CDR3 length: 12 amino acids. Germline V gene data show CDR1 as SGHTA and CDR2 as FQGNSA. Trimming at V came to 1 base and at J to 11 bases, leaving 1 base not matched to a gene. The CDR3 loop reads CASSLGQGQQFF. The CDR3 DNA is TGTGCCAGCAGCTTAGGACAGGGGCAGCAGTTCTTC. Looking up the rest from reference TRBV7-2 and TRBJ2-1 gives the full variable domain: GAGVSQSPSNKVTEKGKDVELRCDPISGHTALYWYRQSLGQGLEFLIYFQGNSAPDKSGLPSDRFSAERTGGSVSTLTIQRTQQEDSAVYLCASSLGQGQQFFGPGTRLTVL.

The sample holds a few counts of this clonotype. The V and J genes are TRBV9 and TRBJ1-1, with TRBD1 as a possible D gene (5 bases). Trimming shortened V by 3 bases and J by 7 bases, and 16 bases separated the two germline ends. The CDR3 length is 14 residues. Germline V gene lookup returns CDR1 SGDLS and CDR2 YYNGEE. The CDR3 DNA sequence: TGTGCCAGCAGCGGGGGGAGGCAAGGCTATGAAGCTTTCTTT. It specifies CASSGGRQGYEAFF.

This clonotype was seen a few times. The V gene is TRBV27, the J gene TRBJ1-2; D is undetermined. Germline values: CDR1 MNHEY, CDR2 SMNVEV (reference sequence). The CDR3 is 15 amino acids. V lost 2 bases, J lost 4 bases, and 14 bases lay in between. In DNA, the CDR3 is TGTGCCAGCAGTTTAACATTCGCAGCTACCTATGGCTACACCTTC. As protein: CASSLTFAATYGYTF.

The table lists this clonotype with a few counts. The CDR3 sequence: CASRQSSYEQYF. The CDR3 bases are TGTGCCAGCAGACAGAGCTCCTACGAGCAGTACTTC. The rearrangement joins TRBV25-1 to TRBJ2-7; D not resolved. Trimming stripped 6 bases from V and 0 bases from J, with 6 bases between. Per germline, CDR1 MGHDK and CDR2 SYGVNS. This CDR3 region has 12 residues.

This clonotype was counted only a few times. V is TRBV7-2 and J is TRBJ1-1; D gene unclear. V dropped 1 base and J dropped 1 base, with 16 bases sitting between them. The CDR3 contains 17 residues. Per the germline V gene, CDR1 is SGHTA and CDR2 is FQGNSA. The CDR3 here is CASSLDRSVNPNTEAFF. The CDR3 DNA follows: TGTGCCAGCAGCTTAGACCGCTCAGTGAACCCGAACACTGAAGCTTTCTTT.

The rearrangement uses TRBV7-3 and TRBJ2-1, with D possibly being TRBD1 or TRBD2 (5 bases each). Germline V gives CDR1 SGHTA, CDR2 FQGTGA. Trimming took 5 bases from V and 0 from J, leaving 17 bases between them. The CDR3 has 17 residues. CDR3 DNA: TGTGCCAGCAGCCTATCCGGGGCCCCGAGCTCCTACAATGAGCAGTTCTTC. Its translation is CASSLSGAPSSYNEQFF.

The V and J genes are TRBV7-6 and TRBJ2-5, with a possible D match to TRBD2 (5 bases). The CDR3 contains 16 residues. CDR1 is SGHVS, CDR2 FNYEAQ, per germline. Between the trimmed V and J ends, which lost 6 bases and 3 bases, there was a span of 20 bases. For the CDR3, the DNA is TGTGCCAGCAGTCCACTATTAGGAAGGCGGGAAGAGACCCAGTACTTC. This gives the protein CASSPLLGRREETQYF.

The CDR3 bases are TGTGCCAGCAGTCCCCCTCCGGAGTGGGGGCATCAGCCCCAGCATTTT. Translation: CASSPPPEWGHQPQHF. The rearrangement joins TRBV6-2 or TRBV6-3 to TRBJ1-5; tentative D call: TRBD1 (6 bases). V was shortened by 5 bases and J by 5 bases, with 19 bases between the two germline ends. Germline V gives CDR1 MNHEY, CDR2 SVGEGT. CDR3 length equals 16 residues.

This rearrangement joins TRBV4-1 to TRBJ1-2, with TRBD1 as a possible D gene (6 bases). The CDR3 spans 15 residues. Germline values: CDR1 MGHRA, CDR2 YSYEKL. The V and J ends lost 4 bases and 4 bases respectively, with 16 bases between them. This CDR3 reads CASSPWTATRYGYTF. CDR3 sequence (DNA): TGCGCCAGCAGCCCGTGGACAGCGACCCGCTATGGCTACACCTTC.